This entry features one TCR beta chain sequence. V lost 3 bases and J 0 bases, leaving 9 bases between the germline ends. Germline CDR1 SGHDT, CDR2 YYEEEE. This CDR3 spans 14 amino acids. Vbeta (60) and Jbeta (13) primers were used in the PCR. This table comes from immunoSEQ multiplex PCR, and its TCRdb copy is limited to in-frame clones, with some not included. The sample consists of around 200,000 clones, around 70% of them appearing once. This entry comes from a study of cytomegalovirus exposure and HLA in healthy donors. The chain recombines TRBV5-6 with TRBJ1-2, with D possibly TRBD1 on 5 matching bases. Sequenced input: PBMCs. The TCR comes from a man aged 35-49 years in good health and CMV-seropositive. The CDR3 bases are TGTGCCAGCAGCTACCAGACAGCTAACTATGGCTACACCTTC. Protein: CASSYQTANYGYTF.